These 15 T cell receptor beta chains were all obtained from the same sample, sequenced in a study of T-cell memory formation after mild COVID-19 (dated by TCRdb to the early 2020s). Receptors were amplified or captured by 5' RACE. Sequencing took place on an Illumina NovaSeq 6000. Starting from the raw public reads, TCRdb applied fastp trimming at Q25, assembled clones with MiXCR and retained in-frame beta chains. Rows with one shared CDR3 protein collapse into an entry with the most common genes and DNA. Counted in this sample were 380,000 or so distinct CDR3 sequences; approximately 15% of them appeared once. Around 21% of the sample is taken by the ten largest. The sequencing sample was made of PBMCs or a T cell subset sorted from them (not recorded which). The origin of the receptors is a man in his late teens or twenties who had mild COVID-19 (a few samples of this study predate the infection). The sample titles of this study are shuffled in the database, so cell type and time point are left out; the donor was told from shared clones.

V and J are TRBV5-1 and TRBJ1-2, with D uncertain. The CDR3 is 15 amino acids. V was cut by 4 bases and J by 4 bases, with 17 bases left in between. The germline V gene encodes CDR1 SGHRS and CDR2 YFSETQ. Here the CDR3 reads CASSPRSAVSYGYTF. As DNA, the CDR3 is TGCGCCAGCAGCCCCAGATCCGCGGTTTCCTATGGCTACACCTTC.

This rearrangement joins TRBV5-1 to TRBJ1-2, with D unclear. CDR1 is SGHRS and CDR2 is YFSETQ in the germline V gene. V lost 0 bases, J lost 2 bases, and 8 bases lay in between. The CDR3 loop spans 14 amino acids. CDR3 DNA: TGCGCCAGCAGCTTGGGACCCAGAAACTATGGCTACACCTTC. This codes for CASSLGPRNYGYTF.

There are a few counts of this clonotype. The rearrangement joins TRBV14 to TRBJ2-5; TRBD2 matches 14 bases. This CDR3 spans 15 amino acids. The germline V gene encodes CDR1 SGHDN and CDR2 FVKESK. The V gene end was trimmed by 4 bases and the J gene end by 5 bases; junction bases not matched to a gene: 3. CDR3 protein: CASSPGLAGAETQYF. CDR3 bases: TGTGCCAGCAGCCCGGGACTAGCGGGGGCGGAGACCCAGTACTTC.

This chain connects TRBV25-1 to TRBJ1-1; D is undetermined. The V end lost 3 bases, the J end lost 5 bases, and 10 bases lay between the germline ends. Germline assignment: CDR1 MGHDK and CDR2 SYGVNS. The CDR3 length is 13 residues. The CDR3 sequence: CASSDSLGTEAFF. In nucleotides, the CDR3 is TGTGCCAGCAGTGATTCCCTGGGGACTGAAGCTTTCTTT.

The chain recombines TRBV7-2 with TRBJ1-2; D is unresolved. Trimming cost V 6 bases and J 8 bases, with 25 bases left between them. This CDR3 is built from 16 residues. CDR1 is SGHTA, CDR2 FQGNSA, per germline. The CDR3 loop is CASRPPMVDLGGGYTF. CDR3 DNA: TGTGCCAGCAGACCCCCCATGGTCGATCTCGGCGGGGGCTACACCTTC.

This clonotype appeared many times. This sequence joins TRBV6-4 and TRBJ2-3; 10 bases map to TRBD1. J gave up 6 bases and V 6 bases, and 6 bases lay outside the gene matches. Germline CDR1 reads MRHNA; CDR2 reads SNTAGT. The CDR3 consists of 14 residues. This CDR3 reads CASSETGGADTQYF. The CDR3 DNA is TGTGCCAGCAGCGAGACAGGGGGCGCGGATACGCAGTATTTT.

This sequence joins TRBV21-1 and TRBJ2-7. TRBV21-1 is a known pseudogene. The CDR3 totals 15 residues. In DNA, the CDR3 is TGTGCCAGCAGCAAACGCGACAGGGGCTCCTACGAGCAGTACGTC. This translates into CASSKRDRGSYEQYV.

The rearrangement uses TRBV4-3 and TRBJ2-7, with D possibly called TRBD1 or TRBD2 (7 bases each). The CDR3 consists of 15 residues. V lost 3 bases, J lost 4 bases, and 16 bases lay in between. The germline CDR1 and CDR2 sequences are LGHNA and YSLEER. The CDR3 loop reads CASSHQGGGGYEQYF. In DNA form, the CDR3 reads TGCGCCAGCAGCCACCAGGGAGGGGGCGGGTACGAGCAGTACTTC.

This rearrangement joins TRBV7-2 to TRBJ1-5; D gene ambiguous. This CDR3 has 12 amino acids. Trimming removed 0 bases at V and 10 bases at J, with 7 bases between. Germline V gives CDR1 SGHTA, CDR2 FQGNSA. The DNA for the CDR3 is TGTGCCAGCAGCTTAGCGCTCACACCCCAGCATTTT. Amino acids: CASSLALTPQHF.

The table lists this clonotype with a count of one. The genes are TRBV20-1 and TRBJ1-1; D is unclear. In germline, CDR1 is DFQATT, CDR2 SNEGSKA (reference sequence). The CDR3 runs 14 residues. Between the trimmed V and J ends, which lost 6 bases and 1 base, there was a span of 15 bases. The CDR3 DNA reads as TGCAGTGCAATCGGACCCACTCGGAACACTGAAGCTTTCTTT. Translated: CSAIGPTRNTEAFF.

This chain joins TRBV5-1 and TRBJ2-2, with 7 bases matching TRBD1. This CDR3 is built from 14 residues. From germline, CDR1 is SGHRS and CDR2 YFSETQ. J lost 2 bases, V lost 7 bases, and 5 bases had no gene match. Written as DNA, the CDR3 is TGCGCCAGCGGCAGGGGGTATAACACCGGGGAGCTGTTTTTT. It yields the protein CASGRGYNTGELFF.

The chain recombines TRBV9 with TRBJ2-3; 13 bases fit TRBD2. CDR3 size: 16 residues. Trimming cost V 2 bases and J 4 bases; bases outside gene matches: 4. The germline V gene has CDR1 SGDLS and CDR2 YYNGEE. The DNA for the CDR3 is TGTGCCAGCAGCGTGGGGACTAGCGGGGTGGCAGATACGCAGTATTTT. Protein product: CASSVGTSGVADTQYF. The full variable domain, its missing parts supplied by reference TRBV9 and TRBJ2-3, is DSGVTQTPKHLITATGQRVTLRCSPRSGDLSVYWYQQSLDQGLQFLIQYYNGEERAKGNILERFSAQQFPDLHSELNLSSLELGDSALYFCASSVGTSGVADTQYFGPGTRLTVL.

The chain is built from TRBV6-1 and TRBJ1-5; 7 bases line up with TRBD1. This CDR3 comprises 15 residues. Germline V gene lookup returns CDR1 MNHNS and CDR2 SASEGT. The ends lost 4 bases at V and 7 bases at J; junction bases unmatched: 10. Written as DNA, the CDR3 is TGTGCCAGCAGTGGGCTCAGGGGGGGCATGCAGCCCCAGCATTTT. Translating it yields CASSGLRGGMQPQHF.

The chain is built from TRBV7-8 and TRBJ1-1, with D perhaps TRBD1 (6 bases). Germline V lookup: CDR1 SGHVS, CDR2 FQNEAQ. The CDR3 totals 15 residues. Trimming removed 3 bases at V and 0 bases at J, with 11 bases between. The CDR3 DNA follows: TGTGCCAGCAGCTTTCCAGGGGAGTTGAACACTGAAGCTTTCTTT. Amino acid sequence: CASSFPGELNTEAFF.

This clonotype was counted a few times. The CDR3 region is CASSPAQGLVSPLHF. The CDR3 bases are TGTGCCAGCTCTCCCGCCCAGGGACTGGTATCACCCCTCCACTTT. The chain employs TRBV18 and TRBJ1-6; D may be TRBD1 (5 bases). Germline CDR1 and CDR2: KGHSH and LQKENI. CDR3 length: 15 residues. The V gene lost 6 bases and the J gene lost 10 bases, with 19 bases spanning the gap.